This TCR beta chain was retrieved from a study of T cells in Graves' hyperthyroidism and ophthalmopathy. Amplification yielded TCR beta CDR3 regions, with RNA transcripts as the source. During a first-round RT-PCR of the TCR CDR3, the HTBI primer set was used. TCRdb reprocessed the multiplex PCR reads via MiXCR and lists one record per CDR3 protein. Here the sample spans approximately 600,000 distinct CDR3 sequences, approximately 15% being singletons. Germline V gene data show CDR1 as KGHSH and CDR2 as LQKENI. The CDR3 loop spans 18 amino acids. Between the trimmed V and J ends, which lost 3 bases and 0 bases, there was a span of 15 bases. The count of this clonotype is one.

The sequence was collected from a woman in her 30s with Graves' hyperthyroidism that later progressed to Graves' ophthalmopathy. The chain couples TRBV18 to TRBJ2-6, with D perhaps TRBD1 (7 bases). Sequencing input: blood. CDR3 bases: TGTGCCAGCTCACCTACAGGGGACTCATTCTCTGGGGCCAACGTCCTGACTTTC. This translates into CASSPTGDSFSGANVLTF.